This T cell receptor beta chain derives from a study of beta chain features in type 1 diabetes. Overall study findings and caveats: VDJ junctions from type 1 diabetes patients carried fewer insertions and larger deletions. People with Type 1 diabetes carried modestly yet significantly shorter TCRB CDR3s in all four CD4+ subsets.

Trimming removed 2 bases from V and 8 bases from J, with 9 bases in between. The CDR3 extends over 13 amino acids. CDR1 is MGHDK and CDR2 is SYGVNS in the germline V gene. The study reverse transcribed the entire isolated RNA, so it sequenced expressed TCRB transcripts. Some clones are missing from TCRdb's copy, which holds only in-frame ones; the method was immunoSEQ multiplex PCR. The sample gives 630,000 or so clones, roughly an eighth of which show up once; just under 0.04% is in the top ten. This clone was picked up a small number of times. Antigen specificity is unknown. Material for sequencing was naive CD4+ T cells from blood. The J gene is TRBJ1-4, the V gene TRBV25-1, with D hard to call. This sequence was found in a man aged 18 to 30 with type 1 diabetes. The CDR3 here is CASSEAGGEKLFF. The CDR3 coding sequence is TGTGCCAGCAGTGAAGCTGGAGGGGAAAAACTGTTTTTT.